The clone carrying this T cell receptor beta chain was observed a handful of times. Per the germline V gene, CDR1 is SGHVS and CDR2 is FNYEAQ. This CDR3 is built from 18 residues. After removal of 1 base from V and 4 bases from J, the junction contained 12 bases not matched to a gene. These data belong to a study of blood T cell repertoires in COVID-19. As for the study in general: The study drew acute and convalescent COVID-19 samples from the United States, Italy and Spain.

Sequencing was performed with immunoSEQ multiplex PCR; in TCRdb, only in-frame clones are kept and a portion is missing. The table has 350,000 to 450,000 clones, about 89% seen once. The origin of this receptor is a middle-aged man with acute or convalescent COVID-19. The sample consisted of peripheral blood. The chain links TRBV7-6 to TRBJ2-5; 10 bases are shared with TRBD2. The CDR3 DNA follows: TGTGCCAGCAGCTTAGGACCAGCGGGGGGGATGTGGGGAGAGACCCAGTACTTC. Its translation: CASSLGPAGGMWGETQYF.